This passage covers 3 T cell receptor beta chains from one sample sequenced in a study of cytotoxic CD8 clonotypes in ibrutinib-treated CLL. Sequencing was performed with immunoSEQ multiplex PCR; in TCRdb, only in-frame clones are kept and a portion is missing. The table includes 200,000 or so clones, approximately 70% detected once. The sample in question was PBMCs, obtained after 12 months of ibrutinib treatment. The source of these receptors is a human donor with chronic lymphocytic leukemia.

The rearrangement uses TRBV7-2 and TRBJ1-5; 7 bases are a match to TRBD1. With 5 bases clipped from V and 0 bases from J, the junction kept 4 bases outside the gene matches. The germline CDR1 and CDR2 sequences are SGHTA and FQGNSA. CDR3 length: 15 amino acids. The CDR3 spells CASSKTGYSNQPQHF. The CDR3 DNA reads TGTGCCAGCAGCAAGACAGGGTATAGCAATCAGCCCCAGCATTTT.

The rearrangement joins TRBV25-1 to TRBJ2-1; D is possibly TRBD1 (5 bases). Germline V gives CDR1 MGHDK, CDR2 SYGVNS. V was clipped by 2 bases and J by 6 bases, with 11 bases between them. The CDR3 sequence is 14 residues long. The CDR3 here is CASSEQGIINEQFF. The CDR3 coding sequence is TGTGCCAGCAGTGAACAGGGAATTATCAATGAGCAGTTCTTC.

This chain links TRBV2 with TRBJ2-7; TRBD1 matches 11 bases. This CDR3 is built from 13 residues. Germline CDR1 is SNHLY and CDR2 is FYNNEI. V was clipped by 8 bases and J by 6 bases; unmatched bases: 6. The CDR3 sequence is CASGEDRGREQYF. The CDR3 bases are TGTGCCAGCGGAGAGGACAGGGGGCGCGAGCAGTACTTC.